The 30 T cell receptor beta chains in this list originate from one sample, sequenced in a study of T cell responses to AZD1222 COVID-19 vaccine. Generated by immunoSEQ multiplex PCR, the TCRdb table keeps only in-frame clones and is missing some. The sample lists some 120,000 clones, just under 95% occurring once. Sequencing used peripheral blood, obtained on day 0 of AZD1222 vaccination. The receptors were sampled from an adult in good health.

The rearrangement joins TRBV7-3 to TRBJ2-1, with no clear D. Trimming removed 4 bases at V and 8 bases at J, with 18 bases between. CDR3 length equals 15 residues. CDR1 is SGHTA, CDR2 FQGTGA, per germline. The CDR3 nucleotides read TGTGCCAGCAGCTCGGGTAACAGTCGAGGCGATGAGCAGTTCTTC. It encodes CASSSGNSRGDEQFF.

The chain couples TRBV6-5 to TRBJ2-7; D could derive from TRBD1 or TRBD2 (5 bases each). Germline loops: CDR1 MNHEY, CDR2 SVGAGI. CDR3 length equals 16 residues. Deletions cut 4 bases from V and 4 bases from J, with 20 bases between. The CDR3 DNA reads TGTGCCAGCAGTTCGGCCCCCCCGGGGTCAGGGTACGAGCAGTACTTC. Translating gives CASSSAPPGSGYEQYF.

The genes are TRBV27 and TRBJ1-1, with a possible D match to TRBD1 (5 bases). Germline V gene data show CDR1 as MNHEY and CDR2 as SMNVEV (reference sequence). The CDR3 contains 14 residues. The V and J ends lost 6 bases and 1 base respectively, with 12 bases between them. The chain's CDR3 is CASSPYDRNTEAFF. CDR3 in DNA: TGTGCCAGCAGCCCCTACGACAGGAACACTGAAGCTTTCTTT.

This rearrangement joins TRBV19 to TRBJ1-3; D is possibly TRBD1 (6 bases). Germline CDR1 reads LNHDA; CDR2 reads SQIVND (reference sequence). Trimming took off 3 bases at V and 4 bases at J, with 13 bases between the two ends. CDR3 size: 15 residues. As DNA, the CDR3 is TGTGCCAGTAGTATTGGGCAGGGGTACGGAAACACCATATATTTT. Translating gives CASSIGQGYGNTIYF.

The chain links TRBV5-1 to TRBJ2-1; tentative D call: TRBD2 (5 bases). The CDR3 runs to 15 residues. The V end lost 6 bases, the J end lost 8 bases, and 21 bases lay between the germline ends. Germline-derived CDR1 and CDR2 are SGHRS and YFSETQ. Here the CDR3 reads CASMSGDPSFDEQFF. The CDR3 DNA reads as TGCGCCAGCATGAGCGGAGACCCCTCGTTTGATGAGCAGTTCTTC.

The chain couples TRBV6-5 to TRBJ1-1, with 8 bases matching TRBD1. This CDR3 contains 13 residues. Trimming removed 2 bases from V and 4 bases from J; junction bases left unmatched: 0. The germline CDR1 and CDR2 sequences are MNHEY and SVGAGI. CDR3 bases: TGTGCCAGCAGTTACGACAGGGGCACTGAAGCTTTCTTT. Translating it yields CASSYDRGTEAFF.

The chain uses TRBV18 and TRBJ1-1; tentative D call: TRBD1 (5 bases). With 3 bases removed from V and 7 bases from J, the gap between germline ends came to 12 bases. The V gene's germline CDR1 is KGHSH and CDR2 LQKENI. The CDR3 totals 13 residues. The CDR3 DNA reads as TGTGCCAGCTCACCGGACACCAATCTTGAAGCTTTCTTT. Encoded protein: CASSPDTNLEAFF.

The chain links TRBV27 to TRBJ1-4, with 9 positions matching TRBD1. The junction had 11 bases not matched to a gene; V was cut back by 2 bases and J by 4 bases. This CDR3 spans 18 amino acids. CDR1 MNHEY and CDR2 SMNVEV come from the germline V gene (reference sequence). The CDR3 nucleotides are TGTGCCAGCAGTTTAGGGCCCGGGACAGGGAGGGGTAATGAAAAACTGTTTTTT. Translation: CASSLGPGTGRGNEKLFF. Together with reference TRBV27 and TRBJ1-4, the CDR3 gives the full variable domain: EAQVTQNPRYLITVTGKKLTVTCSQNMNHEYMSWYRQDPGLGLRQIYYSMNVEVTDKGDVPEGYKVSRKEKRNFPLILESPSPNQTSLYFCASSLGPGTGRGNEKLFFGSGTQLSVL.

The genes are TRBV4-1 and TRBJ2-3; 9 bases map to TRBD1. The CDR3 loop spans 15 amino acids. With 1 base clipped from V and 5 bases from J, the junction kept 4 bases outside the gene matches. The V gene's germline CDR1 is MGHRA and CDR2 YSYEKL. CDR3 residues: CASSQATGGRDTQYF. The CDR3 nucleotides read TGCGCCAGCAGCCAAGCGACAGGGGGAAGAGATACGCAGTATTTT.

The chain combines TRBV5-1 with TRBJ1-1, with TRBD1 identical over 7 bases. CDR3 length: 14 amino acids. The V segment lost 2 bases and the J segment 1 base; nucleotides outside the gene matches: 2. CDR1 and CDR2 from the germline V gene are SGHRS and YFSETQ. The CDR3 spells CASSFSGGNTEAFF. CDR3 nucleotide sequence: TGCGCCAGCAGCTTTTCAGGGGGGAACACTGAAGCTTTCTTT.

The chain couples TRBV30 to TRBJ2-7; TRBD1 matches at 9 bases. Trimming cost V 4 bases and J 5 bases; bases outside gene matches: 12. The length of the CDR3 is 15 residues. Germline CDR1 is GTSNPN and CDR2 is SVGIG (reference sequence). CDR3 in DNA: TGTGCCTGGAATCGGGGGGCTGGGACAGGGAACGAGCAGTACTTC. This translates into CAWNRGAGTGNEQYF.

The chain couples TRBV2 to TRBJ1-4, with D unresolved. V lost 5 bases and J lost 0, with 7 bases in between. There are 14 residues in the CDR3. The germline CDR1 and CDR2 sequences are SNHLY and FYNNEI. In nucleotides, the CDR3 is TGTGCCAGCAGTCAAGAAGCAACTAATGAAAAACTGTTTTTT. Translation gives CASSQEATNEKLFF.

V usage is TRBV2 and J usage is TRBJ1-2, with no clear D. Trimming took 4 bases from V and 7 from J, leaving 19 bases between them. Germline V gene data show CDR1 as SNHLY and CDR2 as FYNNEI. This CDR3 contains 15 residues. This chain's CDR3 is CASSAEAAGISGYTF. The CDR3 bases are TGTGCCAGCAGTGCCGAGGCCGCGGGTATTAGTGGCTACACCTTC.

In DNA, the CDR3 is TGTGCCAGCAGTTTATACAGGGTAGACTATGGCTACACCTTC. Translation: CASSLYRVDYGYTF. The chain employs TRBV28 and TRBJ1-2, with a tentative D call TRBD1 (6 bases). This CDR3 spans 14 amino acids. The V end lost 1 base, the J end lost 3 bases, and 9 bases lay between the germline ends. CDR1 is MDHEN, CDR2 SYDVKM, per germline.

J is TRBJ1-4 and V is TRBV6-5, with 7 bases lining up with TRBD1. V was pared by 7 bases and J by 7 bases, with 9 bases of the junction left unmatched. This CDR3 contains 14 residues. Germline CDR1 reads MNHEY; CDR2 reads SVGAGI. The CDR3 reads CASTIDREGEKLFF. The CDR3 nucleotides are TGTGCCAGCACCATAGACAGGGAAGGTGAAAAACTGTTTTTT.

The chain couples TRBV12-3 or TRBV12-4 to TRBJ1-4; no reliable D call. Trimming shortened V by 4 bases and J by 8 bases, and 11 bases separated the two germline ends. The CDR3 totals 13 residues. The CDR3 sequence is CASSSPGWEKLFF. DNA for the CDR3: TGTGCCAGCAGTTCTCCGGGCTGGGAAAAACTGTTTTTT.

This sequence joins TRBV21-1 and TRBJ2-2; the tabulated D call, TRBD2, remains unverified against the DNA. TRBV21-1 is listed as a pseudogene. The CDR3 consists of 17 residues. The chain's CDR3 is CASSPGLAGGNTGELFF. The DNA for the CDR3 is TGTGCCAGCAGTCCGGGACTAGCGGGAGGAAACACCGGGGAGCTGTTTTTT.

This rearrangement joins TRBV4-1 to TRBJ2-1; 10 bases fit TRBD2. This CDR3 is 15 amino acids long. V gave up 3 bases and J gave up 7 bases; unmatched junction bases: 6. Germline V gene data show CDR1 as MGHRA and CDR2 as YSYEKL. CDR3 in DNA: TGCGCCAGCAGCCACGTCCTAGCGGGAGCTAATGAGCAGTTCTTC. Translated: CASSHVLAGANEQFF.

The V gene is TRBV13, the J gene TRBJ2-2; TRBD1 matches 10 bases. CDR3 length equals 17 residues. Germline CDR1 and CDR2: PRHDT and FYEKMQ (reference sequence). J gave up 5 bases and V 1 base, and 7 bases lay outside the gene matches. The chain's CDR3 is CASSLEGTGDNTGELFF. CDR3 DNA: TGTGCCAGCAGCTTAGAGGGGACAGGGGATAATACCGGGGAGCTGTTTTTT.

The chain is built from TRBV14 and TRBJ1-2, with D uncertain. Trimming removed 0 bases from V and 4 bases from J, with 6 bases in between. Germline CDR1 reads SGHDN; CDR2 reads FVKESK. The CDR3 has 13 residues. The CDR3: CASSQERSYGYTF. The CDR3 DNA is TGTGCCAGCAGCCAAGAAAGGAGCTATGGCTACACCTTC.

The chain employs TRBV19 and TRBJ1-6, with D uncertain. There are 14 residues in the CDR3. Trimming took off 4 bases at V and 3 bases at J, with 7 bases between the two ends. Germline CDR1 reads LNHDA; CDR2 reads SQIVND (reference sequence). The CDR3: CASSTDGYNSPLHF. The DNA for the CDR3 is TGTGCCAGTAGTACGGACGGCTATAATTCACCCCTCCACTTT. The complete variable domain, with remaining parts taken from reference TRBV19 and TRBJ1-6, reads DGGITQSPKYLFRKEGQNVTLSCEQNLNHDAMYWYRQDPGQGLRLIYYSQIVNDFQKGDIAEGYSVSREKKESFPLTVTSAQKNPTAFYLCASSTDGYNSPLHFGNGTRLTVT.

Of note for this clone: A read error may account for a junction end that differs from germline. The chain has TRBV2 and TRBJ2-3, with 8 bases matching TRBD1. Germline V CDR1 and CDR2: SNHLY, FYNNEI. The CDR3 length is 13 residues. CDR3 residues: CAGRTGSTDTQYF. The CDR3 nucleotides are TGTGCCGGCAGGACAGGGAGCACAGATACGCAGTATTTT.

The chain couples TRBV28 to TRBJ1-2, with D possibly TRBD1 on 6 matching bases. The germline V gene encodes CDR1 MDHEN and CDR2 SYDVKM. This CDR3 region has 14 residues. With 9 bases removed from V and 8 bases from J, the gap between germline ends came to 22 bases. CDR3 in amino acids: CASSTIRGAGGYTF. CDR3 nucleotides: TGTGCCAGTTCCACTATTCGGGGGGCCGGCGGCTACACCTTC.

V gene TRBV7-9 combines with J gene TRBJ2-3, with 12 bases identical to TRBD2. The trim removed 3 bases at V and 5 bases at J, leaving 6 bases unmatched. There are 16 residues in the CDR3. Germline V lookup: CDR1 SEHNR, CDR2 FQNEAQ (reference sequence). As DNA, the CDR3 is TGTGCCAGCAGCTTTTCTAGCGGGAGGGTCGGAGATACGCAGTATTTT. It yields the protein CASSFSSGRVGDTQYF.

V is TRBV28 and J is TRBJ1-3; D is unresolved. Germline V lookup: CDR1 MDHEN, CDR2 SYDVKM. Trimming cost V 2 bases and J 0 bases, with 8 bases left between them. This CDR3 is 15 amino acids long. CDR3 loop: CASSLPGGSGNTIYF. The CDR3 DNA sequence: TGTGCCAGCAGTTTACCGGGAGGCTCTGGAAACACCATATATTTT. The full variable domain, with the rest looked up from reference TRBV28 and TRBJ1-3, is DVKVTQSSRYLVKRTGEKVFLECVQDMDHENMFWYRQDPGLGLRLIYFSYDVKMKEKGDIPEGYSVSREKKERFSLILESASTNQTSMYLCASSLPGGSGNTIYFGEGSWLTVV.

The genes are TRBV5-1 and TRBJ2-3, with 9 bases identical to TRBD2. The germline V gene has CDR1 SGHRS and CDR2 YFSETQ. V was clipped by 4 bases and J by 6 bases; unmatched bases: 9. The CDR3 runs to 15 residues. CDR3 residues: CASSPGLAVSDTQYF. DNA for the CDR3: TGCGCCAGCAGCCCGGGACTAGCAGTTTCCGATACGCAGTATTTT.

V usage is TRBV10-3 and J usage is TRBJ1-1; possible D gene TRBD1, 6 bases. In germline, CDR1 is ENHRY, CDR2 SYGVKD. With 0 bases removed from V and 1 base from J, the gap between germline ends came to 9 bases. This CDR3 spans 15 amino acids. The CDR3 here is CAISESGTTNTEAFF. CDR3 nucleotides: TGTGCCATCAGTGAGTCCGGGACAACGAACACTGAAGCTTTCTTT.

This chain links TRBV7-3 with TRBJ2-3; D possibly uses TRBD1 or TRBD2 (5 bases each). V lost 4 bases, J lost 3 bases, and 14 bases lay in between. This CDR3 is 15 amino acids long. Germline V lookup: CDR1 SGHTA, CDR2 FQGTGA. The CDR3 coding sequence is TGTGCCAGCAGCTCGTCGGGACGTCCTACAGATACGCAGTATTTT. Translation gives CASSSSGRPTDTQYF. Full variable domain (missing parts from reference TRBV7-3 and TRBJ2-3): GAGVSQTPSNKVTEKGKYVELRCDPISGHTALYWYRQSLGQGPEFLIYFQGTGAADDSGLPNDRFFAVRPEGSVSTLKIQRTERGDSAVYLCASSSSGRPTDTQYFGPGTRLTVL.

J is TRBJ1-5 and V is TRBV3-1 (or the pseudogene TRBV3-2); D uncertain. With 0 bases removed from V and 1 base from J, the gap between germline ends came to 10 bases. The CDR3 loop spans 16 amino acids. CDR1 LGHDT and CDR2 YNNKEL come from the germline V gene (reference sequence). This chain's CDR3 is CASSQDPGLSNQPQHF. CDR3 nucleotide sequence: TGTGCCAGCAGCCAAGATCCGGGTCTGAGCAATCAGCCCCAGCATTTT.

The chain is built from TRBV19 and TRBJ1-1, with D unresolved. This CDR3 comprises 13 residues. With 3 bases removed from V and 2 bases from J, the gap between germline ends came to 7 bases. In germline, CDR1 is LNHDA, CDR2 SQIVND (reference sequence). The CDR3 bases are TGTGCCAGTAGTATCGGAGCTAACACTGAAGCTTTCTTT. Protein sequence: CASSIGANTEAFF.